This T cell receptor beta chain appears in the sequencing data of a study of shared clonotypes between healthy human individuals. The overall study: The study used three CD4 naive, three CD4 memory, two CD8 naive and one CD8 memory plate per donor.

Concerning this clone itself: The antigen is not known.

Study-wide points: In having few donors, the study represented limited genetic and exposure-history diversity.

Assay: immunoSEQ multiplex PCR; the TCRdb copy retains only in-frame clones and omits some. The profile covers around 1.9 million clones, with 93% appearing a single time and more than 1.5% taken by the ten largest. Naive CD8 isolation took CD45RO-negative cells positively selected for CCR7 and excluded terminally differentiated effector memory CD45RA+ cells. The CDR3 has 14 residues. Germline lookup yields CDR1 MNHNS and CDR2 SASEGT. V lost 10 bases, J lost 3 bases, and 16 bases lay in between. The receptor comes from a man aged 18-30 years in good health. Some clones in this sample may be carry-over from other donors' samples. Sequenced input: naive CD8+ T cells from PBMCs. The rearrangement joins TRBV6-1 to TRBJ1-5, with no clear D. CDR3 DNA sequence: TGTGCCAAGAATAGGAGGGCATACAATCAGCCCCAGCATTTT. Protein product: CAKNRRAYNQPQHF.